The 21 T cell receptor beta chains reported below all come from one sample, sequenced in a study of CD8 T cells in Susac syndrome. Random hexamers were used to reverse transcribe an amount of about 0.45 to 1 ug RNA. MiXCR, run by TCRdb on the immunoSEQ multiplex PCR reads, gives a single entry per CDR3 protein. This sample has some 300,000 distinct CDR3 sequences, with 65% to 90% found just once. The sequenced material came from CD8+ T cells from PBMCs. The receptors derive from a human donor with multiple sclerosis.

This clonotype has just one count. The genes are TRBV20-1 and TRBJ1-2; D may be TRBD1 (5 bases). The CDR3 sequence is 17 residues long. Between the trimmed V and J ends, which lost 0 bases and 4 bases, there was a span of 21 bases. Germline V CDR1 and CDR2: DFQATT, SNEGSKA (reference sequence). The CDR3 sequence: CSARDFLQAGTSYGYTF. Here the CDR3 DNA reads TGCAGTGCTAGAGATTTTTTACAGGCTGGCACAAGCTATGGCTACACCTTC.

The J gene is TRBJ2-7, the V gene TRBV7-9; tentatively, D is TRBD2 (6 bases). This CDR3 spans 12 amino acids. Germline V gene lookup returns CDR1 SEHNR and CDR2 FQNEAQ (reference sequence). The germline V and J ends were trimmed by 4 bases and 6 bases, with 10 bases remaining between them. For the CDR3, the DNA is TGTGCCAGCAGCTCCGGGGAGGTCGAGCAGTACTTC. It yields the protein CASSSGEVEQYF.

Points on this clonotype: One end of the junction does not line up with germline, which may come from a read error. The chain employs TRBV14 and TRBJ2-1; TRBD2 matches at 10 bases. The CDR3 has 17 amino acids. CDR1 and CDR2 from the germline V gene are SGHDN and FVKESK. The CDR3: CASSQVPPGLARDEQFF. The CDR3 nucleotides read TGTGCCAGCAGTCAAGTCCCCCCGGGACTAGCGAGGGATGAGCAGTTCTTC.

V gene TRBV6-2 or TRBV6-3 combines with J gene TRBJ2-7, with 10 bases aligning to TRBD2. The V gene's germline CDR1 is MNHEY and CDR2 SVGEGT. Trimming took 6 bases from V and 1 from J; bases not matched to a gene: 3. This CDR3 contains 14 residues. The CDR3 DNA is TGTGCCAGCAGACTAGCGGGATGGTCCTACGAGCAGTACTTC. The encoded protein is CASRLAGWSYEQYF.

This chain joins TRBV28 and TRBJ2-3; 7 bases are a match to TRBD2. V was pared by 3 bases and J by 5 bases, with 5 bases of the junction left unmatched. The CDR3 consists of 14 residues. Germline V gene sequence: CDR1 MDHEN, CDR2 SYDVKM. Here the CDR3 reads CASSLREGLDTQYF. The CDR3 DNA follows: TGTGCCAGCAGTTTGAGGGAGGGCCTAGATACGCAGTATTTT.

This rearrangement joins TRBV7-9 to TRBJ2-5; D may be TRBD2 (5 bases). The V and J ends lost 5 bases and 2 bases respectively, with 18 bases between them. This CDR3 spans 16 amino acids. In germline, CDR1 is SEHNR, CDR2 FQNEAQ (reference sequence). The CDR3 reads CASSLGRDALQETQYF. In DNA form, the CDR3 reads TGTGCCAGCAGCCTCGGACGGGATGCGTTACAAGAGACCCAGTACTTC.

The CDR3 region has the DNA TGTGCCAGCAGCCTAGCCGCGCGCACAGATACGCAGTATTTT. This codes for CASSLAARTDTQYF. The genes are TRBV13 and TRBJ2-3, with D possibly being TRBD2 (5 bases). Germline V gene lookup returns CDR1 PRHDT and CDR2 FYEKMQ (reference sequence). V was shortened by 5 bases and J by 1 base, with 10 bases between the two germline ends. This CDR3 has 14 amino acids.

The CDR3 DNA reads TGTGCCAGCAGCTTAGTGCCGGGCAGGAACTATAATTCACCCCTCCACTTT. Amino acids: CASSLVPGRNYNSPLHF. The rearrangement uses TRBV27 and TRBJ1-6; D is unclear. The CDR3 runs 17 residues. Trimming removed 6 bases at V and 3 bases at J, with 18 bases between. CDR1 and CDR2 (germline): MNHEY, SMNVEV (reference sequence).

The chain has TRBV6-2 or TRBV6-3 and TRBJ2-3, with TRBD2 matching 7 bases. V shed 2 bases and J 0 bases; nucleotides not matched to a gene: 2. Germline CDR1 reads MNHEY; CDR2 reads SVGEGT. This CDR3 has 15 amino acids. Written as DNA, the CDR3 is TGTGCCAGCAGTTACCTAGCGGCTAGCACAGATACGCAGTATTTT. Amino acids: CASSYLAASTDTQYF.

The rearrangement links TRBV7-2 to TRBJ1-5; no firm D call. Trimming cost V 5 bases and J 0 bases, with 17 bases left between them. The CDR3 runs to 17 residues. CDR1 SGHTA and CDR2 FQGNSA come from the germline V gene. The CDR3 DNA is TGTGCCAGCAGCCCTGAGGCTGGAGCTTATAGCAATCAGCCCCAGCATTTT. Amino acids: CASSPEAGAYSNQPQHF.

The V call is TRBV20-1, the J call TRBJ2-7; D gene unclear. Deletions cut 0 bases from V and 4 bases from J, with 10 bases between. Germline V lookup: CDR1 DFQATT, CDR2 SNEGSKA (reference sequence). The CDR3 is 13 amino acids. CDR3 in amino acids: CSARDLGDYEQYF. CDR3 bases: TGCAGTGCTAGAGATCTCGGAGATTACGAGCAGTACTTC.

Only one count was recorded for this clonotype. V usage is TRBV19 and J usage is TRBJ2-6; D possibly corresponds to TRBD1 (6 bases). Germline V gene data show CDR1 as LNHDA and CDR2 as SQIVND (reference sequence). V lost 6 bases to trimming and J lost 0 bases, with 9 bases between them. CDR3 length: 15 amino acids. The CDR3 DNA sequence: TGTGCCAGTAGCTTGACAGGCTCTGGGGCCAACGTCCTGACTTTC. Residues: CASSLTGSGANVLTF. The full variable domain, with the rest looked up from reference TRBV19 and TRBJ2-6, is DGGITQSPKYLFRKEGQNVTLSCEQNLNHDAMYWYRQDPGQGLRLIYYSQIVNDFQKGDIAEGYSVSREKKESFPLTVTSAQKNPTAFYLCASSLTGSGANVLTFGAGSRLTVL.

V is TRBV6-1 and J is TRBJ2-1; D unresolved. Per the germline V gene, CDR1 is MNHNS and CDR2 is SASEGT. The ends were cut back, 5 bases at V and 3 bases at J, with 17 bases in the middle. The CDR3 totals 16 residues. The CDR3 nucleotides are TGTGCCAGCAGTCCAAACTTTCGCAAGGGCTACAATGAGCAGTTCTTC. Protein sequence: CASSPNFRKGYNEQFF.

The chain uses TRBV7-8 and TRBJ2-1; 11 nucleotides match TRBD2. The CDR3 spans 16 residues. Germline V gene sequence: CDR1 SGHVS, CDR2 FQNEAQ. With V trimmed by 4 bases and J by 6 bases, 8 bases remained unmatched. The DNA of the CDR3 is TGTGCCAGCAGCTCGCCTAGCGGGAGGCCCTTCAATGAGCAGTTCTTC. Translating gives CASSSPSGRPFNEQFF.

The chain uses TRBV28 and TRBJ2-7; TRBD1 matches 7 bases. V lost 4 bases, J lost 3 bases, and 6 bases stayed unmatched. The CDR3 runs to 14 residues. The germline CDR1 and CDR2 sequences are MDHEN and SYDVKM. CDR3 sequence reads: CASSSDRALYEQYF. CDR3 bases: TGTGCCAGCAGTTCAGACAGGGCCCTCTACGAGCAGTACTTC.

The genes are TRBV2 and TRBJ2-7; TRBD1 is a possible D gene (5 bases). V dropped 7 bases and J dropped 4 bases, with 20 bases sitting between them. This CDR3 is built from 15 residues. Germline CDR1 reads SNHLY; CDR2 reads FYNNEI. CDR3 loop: CASKSGMAGWYEQYF. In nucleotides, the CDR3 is TGTGCCAGCAAATCGGGTATGGCAGGGTGGTACGAGCAGTACTTC.

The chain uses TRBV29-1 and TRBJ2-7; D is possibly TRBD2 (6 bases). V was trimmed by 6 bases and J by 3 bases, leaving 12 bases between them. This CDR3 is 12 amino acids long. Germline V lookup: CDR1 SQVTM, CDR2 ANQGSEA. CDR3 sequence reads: CSVADSGYEQYF. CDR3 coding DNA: TGCAGCGTCGCCGATAGCGGCTACGAGCAGTACTTC.

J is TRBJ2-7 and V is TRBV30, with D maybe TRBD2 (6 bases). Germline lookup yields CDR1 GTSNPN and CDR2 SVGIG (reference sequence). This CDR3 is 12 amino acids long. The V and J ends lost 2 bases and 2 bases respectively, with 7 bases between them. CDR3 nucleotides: TGTGCCTGGAGTTGGGGGGCCTACGAGCAGTACTTC. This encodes CAWSWGAYEQYF.

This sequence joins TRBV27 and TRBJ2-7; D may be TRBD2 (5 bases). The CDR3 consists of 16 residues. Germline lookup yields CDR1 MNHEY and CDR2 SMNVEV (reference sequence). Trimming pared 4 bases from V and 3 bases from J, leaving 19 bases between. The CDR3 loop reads CASSSSLGLTIYEQYF. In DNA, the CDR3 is TGTGCCAGCAGTTCCTCACTAGGACTGACCATCTACGAGCAGTACTTC.

The CDR3 is CASSEVYGYTF. CDR3 DNA sequence: TGTGCCAGCAGTGAAGTTTATGGCTACACCTTC. This chain joins TRBV25-1 and TRBJ1-2; D unresolved. CDR1 is MGHDK, CDR2 SYGVNS, per germline. This CDR3 region has 11 residues. Trimming shortened V by 2 bases and J by 5 bases, and 3 bases separated the two germline ends.

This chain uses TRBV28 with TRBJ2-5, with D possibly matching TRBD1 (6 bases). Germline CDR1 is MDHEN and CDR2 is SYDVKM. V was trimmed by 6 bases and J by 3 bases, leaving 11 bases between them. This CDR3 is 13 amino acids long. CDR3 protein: CASRTPGEETQYF. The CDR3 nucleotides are TGTGCCAGCAGGACCCCAGGGGAAGAGACCCAGTACTTC.